What follows is one T cell receptor beta chain and its context. The data were obtained in a study of Ad26.COV2.S vaccination and SARS-CoV-2 variants. On the study more broadly: Into the muscle, Ad26.COV2.S was dosed once or twice, 56 days apart.

Treatment given: over 15 received Ad26.COV2.S at low or high dose, single or two shots; 5 received placebo; per-sample allocation not given. Collection of the samples took place on day 63 after the first injection of vaccine or placebo. The length of the CDR3 is 13 residues. The V end was cut by 0 bases, the J end by 5 bases, with 8 bases between. The V gene's germline CDR1 is SGHDT and CDR2 YYEEEE. TCRdb's copy holds only in-frame clones and misses some; the assay was immunoSEQ multiplex PCR. The sample has about 240,000 clones; roughly 90% are singletons. The clonotype was recovered from a person aged 18-60 years who received the Ad26.COV2.S COVID-19 vaccine or a placebo. The specimen comprised peripheral blood, sampled in a trial of Ad26.COV2.S vaccine versus placebo. The genes are TRBV5-6 and TRBJ1-1; TRBD1 might be the D (5 bases). The CDR3 bases are TGTGCCAGCAGCTTGGGTGGGGGGACTGAAGCTTTCTTT. This encodes CASSLGGGTEAFF.